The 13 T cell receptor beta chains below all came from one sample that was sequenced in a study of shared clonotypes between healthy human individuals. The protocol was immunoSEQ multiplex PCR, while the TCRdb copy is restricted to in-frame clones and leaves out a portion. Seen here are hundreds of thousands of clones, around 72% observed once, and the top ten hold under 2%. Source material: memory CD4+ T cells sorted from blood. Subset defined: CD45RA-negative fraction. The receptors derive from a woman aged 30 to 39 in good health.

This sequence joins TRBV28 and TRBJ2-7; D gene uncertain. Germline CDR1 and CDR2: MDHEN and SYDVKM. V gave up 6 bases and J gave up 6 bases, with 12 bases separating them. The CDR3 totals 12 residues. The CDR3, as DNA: TGTGCCAGCAGCGTTTGGGTCGGCGAGCAGTACTTC. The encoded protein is CASSVWVGEQYF. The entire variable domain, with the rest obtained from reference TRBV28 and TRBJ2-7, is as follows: DVKVTQSSRYLVKRTGEKVFLECVQDMDHENMFWYRQDPGLGLRLIYFSYDVKMKEKGDIPEGYSVSREKKERFSLILESASTNQTSMYLCASSVWVGEQYFGPGTRLTVT.

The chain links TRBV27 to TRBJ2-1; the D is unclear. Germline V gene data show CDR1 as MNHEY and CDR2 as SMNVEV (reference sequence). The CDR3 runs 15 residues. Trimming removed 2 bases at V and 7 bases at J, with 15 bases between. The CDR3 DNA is TGTGCCAGCAGTTTAAGCCTAGTTCTGGGGAATGAGCAGTTCTTC. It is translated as CASSLSLVLGNEQFF.

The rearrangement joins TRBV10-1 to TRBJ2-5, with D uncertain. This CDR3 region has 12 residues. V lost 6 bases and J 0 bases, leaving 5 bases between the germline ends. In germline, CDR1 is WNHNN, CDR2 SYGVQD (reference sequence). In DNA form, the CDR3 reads TGCGCCAGCAGCCGGGACCAAGAGACCCAGTACTTC. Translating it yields CASSRDQETQYF.

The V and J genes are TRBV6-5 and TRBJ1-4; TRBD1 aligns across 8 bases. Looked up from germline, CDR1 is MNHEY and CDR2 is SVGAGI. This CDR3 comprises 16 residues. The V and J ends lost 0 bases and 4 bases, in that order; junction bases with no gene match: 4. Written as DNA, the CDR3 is TGTGCCAGCAGTTACTCCGCCAGGGGGCTTAATGAAAAACTGTTTTTT. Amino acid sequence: CASSYSARGLNEKLFF.

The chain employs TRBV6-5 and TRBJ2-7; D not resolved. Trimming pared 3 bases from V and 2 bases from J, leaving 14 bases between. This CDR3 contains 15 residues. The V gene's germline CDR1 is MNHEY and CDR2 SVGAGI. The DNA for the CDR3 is TGTGCCAGCAGTTATCGGAGTCCCCGGCCCTACGAGCAGTACTTC. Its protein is CASSYRSPRPYEQYF.

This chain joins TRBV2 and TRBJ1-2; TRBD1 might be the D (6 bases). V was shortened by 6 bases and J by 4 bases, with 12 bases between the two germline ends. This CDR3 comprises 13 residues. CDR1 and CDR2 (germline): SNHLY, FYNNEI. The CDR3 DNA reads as TGTGCCAGCAGGGGTGGGACAAGCTATGGCTACACCTTC. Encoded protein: CASRGGTSYGYTF.

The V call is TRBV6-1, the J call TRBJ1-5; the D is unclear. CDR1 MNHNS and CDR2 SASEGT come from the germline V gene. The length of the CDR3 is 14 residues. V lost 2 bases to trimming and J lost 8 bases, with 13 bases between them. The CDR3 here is CASSESLGDEPQHF. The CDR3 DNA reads TGTGCCAGCAGTGAATCTCTAGGAGATGAGCCCCAGCATTTT.

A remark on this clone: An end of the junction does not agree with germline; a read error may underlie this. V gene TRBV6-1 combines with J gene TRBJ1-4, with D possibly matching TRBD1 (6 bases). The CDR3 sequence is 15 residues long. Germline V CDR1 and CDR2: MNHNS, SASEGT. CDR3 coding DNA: TGTGCCAGCAGGGAAGGAGGTGGGGGCAATGAAAAACTGTTTTTT. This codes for CASREGGGGNEKLFF.

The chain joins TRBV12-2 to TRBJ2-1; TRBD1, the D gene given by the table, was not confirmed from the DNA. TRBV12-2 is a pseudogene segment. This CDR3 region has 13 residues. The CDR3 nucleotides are TGTGCAAGTCGCTTAGTACACGACAATGAGCAGTTCTTC. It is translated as CASRLVHDNEQFF.

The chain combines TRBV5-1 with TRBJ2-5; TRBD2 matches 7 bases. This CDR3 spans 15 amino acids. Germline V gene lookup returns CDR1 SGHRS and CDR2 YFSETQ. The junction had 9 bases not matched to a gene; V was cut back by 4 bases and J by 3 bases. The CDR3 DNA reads TGCGCCAGCAGCCCCGGAGCGGGATTAAAAGAGACCCAGTACTTC. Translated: CASSPGAGLKETQYF.

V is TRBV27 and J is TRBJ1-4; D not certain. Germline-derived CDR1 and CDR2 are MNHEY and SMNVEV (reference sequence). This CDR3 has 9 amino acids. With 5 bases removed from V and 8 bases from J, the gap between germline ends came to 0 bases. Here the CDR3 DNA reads TGTGCCAGCAGTGAAAAACTGTTTTTT. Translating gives CASSEKLFF.

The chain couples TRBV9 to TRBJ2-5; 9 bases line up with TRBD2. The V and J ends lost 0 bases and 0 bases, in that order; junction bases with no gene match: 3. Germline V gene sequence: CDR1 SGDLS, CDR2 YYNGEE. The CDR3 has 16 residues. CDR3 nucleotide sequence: TGTGCCAGCAGCGTAGGAATAGCGGGAGACCAAGAGACCCAGTACTTC. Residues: CASSVGIAGDQETQYF.

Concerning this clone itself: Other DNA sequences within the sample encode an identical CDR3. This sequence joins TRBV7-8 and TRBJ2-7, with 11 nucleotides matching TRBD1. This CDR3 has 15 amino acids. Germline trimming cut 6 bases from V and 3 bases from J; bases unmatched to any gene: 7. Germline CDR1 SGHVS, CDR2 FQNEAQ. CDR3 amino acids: CASSLRDRGFYEQYF. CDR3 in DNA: TGTGCCAGCAGTCTAAGGGACAGGGGGTTCTACGAGCAGTACTTC.